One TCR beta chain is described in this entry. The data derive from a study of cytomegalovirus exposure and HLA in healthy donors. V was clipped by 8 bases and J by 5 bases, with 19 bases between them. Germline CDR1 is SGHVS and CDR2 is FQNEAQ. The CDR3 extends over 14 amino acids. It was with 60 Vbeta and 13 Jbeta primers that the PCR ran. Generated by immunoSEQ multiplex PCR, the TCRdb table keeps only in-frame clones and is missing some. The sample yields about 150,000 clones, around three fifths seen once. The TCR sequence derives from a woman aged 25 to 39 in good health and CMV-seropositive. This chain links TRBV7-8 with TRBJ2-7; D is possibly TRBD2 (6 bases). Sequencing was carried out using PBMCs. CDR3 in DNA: TGTGCCAGCGGACCTCGGGGGAGGACGAACGAGCAGTACTTC. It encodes CASGPRGRTNEQYF.